These 2 T cell receptor beta chains share one sample of origin, sequenced in a study of shared clonotypes between healthy human individuals. Measured with immunoSEQ multiplex PCR; TCRdb has only the in-frame clones, and not every one. This sample has 550,000 to 800,000 clones, with roughly 91% found just once. Sequencing was carried out using memory CD8+ T cells from PBMCs. Subset denoted: CD45RO+ cells pooled with CCR7-negative TemRA cells. Receptor source: a man aged 18 to 29 in good health. Some clones in this sample may be carry-over from other donors' samples.

The chain uses TRBV25-1 and TRBJ1-3; D is unresolved. The germline gives CDR1 MGHDK, CDR2 SYGVNS. The germline V and J ends were trimmed by 10 bases and 0 bases, with 16 bases remaining between them. The CDR3 is made up of 15 amino acids. The CDR3 DNA follows: TGTGCCACACTTTCGAGGACGCACTCTGGAAACACCATATATTTT. Its protein product is CATLSRTHSGNTIYF.

This clone occurred a few times. The chain couples TRBV6-1 to TRBJ2-1; the match to TRBD2 covers 7 bases. Germline trimming cut 4 bases from V and 3 bases from J; bases unmatched to any gene: 15. CDR1 and CDR2 (germline): MNHNS, SASEGT. This CDR3 spans 18 amino acids. CDR3: CASSGELREALNYNEQFF. CDR3 nucleotides: TGTGCCAGCAGTGGAGAACTACGGGAGGCTCTCAACTACAATGAGCAGTTCTTC.